This passage covers 21 T cell receptor beta chains from one sample sequenced in a study of cytomegalovirus exposure and HLA in healthy donors. The PCR made use of 60 Vbeta and 13 Jbeta primers. The method was immunoSEQ multiplex PCR; TCRdb's version includes in-frame clones alone and lacks a portion of them. This sample has roughly 200,000 clones, with roughly three quarters found just once. The sample was PBMCs. The receptors derive from a man aged 45-65 years in good health and CMV-seronegative.

The CDR3 DNA is TGTGCCAGCAGCGTAGGGCAGGGCAGAGTAGAGACCCAGTACTTC. This translates into CASSVGQGRVETQYF. The chain is built from TRBV9 and TRBJ2-5, with a tentative D call TRBD1 (5 bases). The CDR3 totals 15 residues. Germline-derived CDR1 and CDR2 are SGDLS and YYNGEE. V was cut by 0 bases and J by 4 bases, with 13 bases left in between. The entire variable domain, with the rest obtained from reference TRBV9 and TRBJ2-5, is as follows: DSGVTQTPKHLITATGQRVTLRCSPRSGDLSVYWYQQSLDQGLQFLIQYYNGEERAKGNILERFSAQQFPDLHSELNLSSLELGDSALYFCASSVGQGRVETQYFGPGTRLLVL.

The J gene is TRBJ2-5, the V gene TRBV18, with 13 bases aligning to TRBD2. This CDR3 has 16 amino acids. The trim removed 6 bases at V and 2 bases at J, leaving 6 bases unmatched. In germline, CDR1 is KGHSH, CDR2 LQKENI. CDR3 residues: CASSPGGLAGQETQYF. CDR3 nucleotides: TGTGCCAGCTCCCCCGGGGGACTAGCGGGACAAGAGACCCAGTACTTC. The full variable domain, completed using reference TRBV18 and TRBJ2-5, is NAGVMQNPRHLVRRRGQEARLRCSPMKGHSHVYWYRQLPEEGLKFMVYLQKENIIDESGMPKERFSAEFPKEGPSILRIQQVVRGDSAAYFCASSPGGLAGQETQYFGPGTRLLVL.

This clone was observed a few times. This chain links TRBV27 with TRBJ2-3; 12 positions match TRBD2. This CDR3 is built from 14 residues. Germline V gives CDR1 MNHEY, CDR2 SMNVEV (reference sequence). Germline trimming cut 2 bases from V and 6 bases from J; bases unmatched to any gene: 0. This chain's CDR3 is CASSLGLAGDTQYF. The DNA of the CDR3 is TGTGCCAGCAGTTTAGGACTAGCGGGGGATACGCAGTATTTT.

The table lists this clone with a few counts. The chain recombines TRBV27 with TRBJ1-2; 7 bases fit TRBD1. V lost 2 bases to trimming and J lost 7 bases; unmatched junction nucleotides: 7. Germline V gives CDR1 MNHEY, CDR2 SMNVEV (reference sequence). The CDR3 runs to 14 residues. CDR3 region: CASSLTGDGLGYTF. The CDR3 DNA sequence: TGTGCCAGCAGTTTAACAGGGGACGGCCTTGGCTACACCTTC.

The chain employs TRBV6-5 and TRBJ1-2, with a possible D match to TRBD1 (5 bases). Deletions cut 2 bases from V and 9 bases from J, with 13 bases between. CDR1 and CDR2 from the germline V gene are MNHEY and SVGAGI. CDR3 length: 13 amino acids. Written as DNA, the CDR3 is TGTGCCAGCAGTTACCTCCGGGGGGAGAGCTACACCTTC. Translation gives CASSYLRGESYTF.

V and J are TRBV5-1 and TRBJ2-2; 7 bases match TRBD1. The CDR3 runs 17 residues. Trimming cost V 3 bases and J 2 bases; bases outside gene matches: 10. From germline, CDR1 is SGHRS and CDR2 YFSETQ. CDR3 nucleotides: TGCGCCAGCAGCTCGACAGGGCTGGCTCGTAACACCGGGGAGCTGTTTTTT. This codes for CASSSTGLARNTGELFF.

V usage is TRBV15 and J usage is TRBJ2-7; TRBD1 matches at 8 bases. After removal of 6 bases from V and 5 bases from J, the junction contained 18 bases not matched to a gene. This CDR3 has 17 amino acids. CDR1 is LNHNV and CDR2 is YYDKDF in the germline V gene (reference sequence). The CDR3 sequence: CATRDFSGTGLFDEQYF. Here the CDR3 DNA reads TGTGCCACCAGAGACTTTTCGGGGACAGGTCTTTTCGACGAGCAGTACTTC.

The chain couples TRBV7-2 to TRBJ2-7, with 11 positions matching TRBD1. The CDR3 is 15 residues long. V lost 5 bases to trimming and J lost 4 bases; unmatched junction nucleotides: 7. From germline, CDR1 is SGHTA and CDR2 FQGNSA. Here the CDR3 DNA reads TGTGCCAGCAGCGCTAGGACAGGGGGCATATACGAGCAGTACTTC. Its translation: CASSARTGGIYEQYF.

A few counts support this clone. The rearrangement links TRBV6-6 to TRBJ2-7, with TRBD1 as a possible D gene (6 bases). The CDR3 is made up of 14 amino acids. V lost 2 bases and J 3 bases, leaving 11 bases between the germline ends. The germline V gene has CDR1 MNHNY and CDR2 SVGAGI (reference sequence). CDR3 coding DNA: TGTGCCAGCAGTTACGCGCGACAGGTCTACGAGCAGTACTTC. Amino acids: CASSYARQVYEQYF.

This clone was picked up a small number of times. The chain combines TRBV5-1 with TRBJ2-7; D uncertain. The CDR3 is made up of 15 amino acids. Germline V gene sequence: CDR1 SGHRS, CDR2 YFSETQ. V gave up 0 bases and J gave up 2 bases, with 12 bases separating them. Here the CDR3 DNA reads TGCGCCAGCAGCTTGGACGGAGTTCCAACCTACGAGCAGTACTTC. This sequence encodes CASSLDGVPTYEQYF.

This chain joins TRBV7-2 and TRBJ2-1; 13 nucleotides agree with TRBD2. With 5 bases clipped from V and 7 bases from J, the junction kept 11 bases outside the gene matches. The V gene's germline CDR1 is SGHTA and CDR2 FQGNSA. This CDR3 spans 17 amino acids. The CDR3, as DNA: TGTGCCAGCAGCCGGATCCGGACTAGCGGGAGCATGAATGAGCAGTTCTTC. This translates into CASSRIRTSGSMNEQFF.

The genes are TRBV9 and TRBJ1-3; D uncertain. The CDR3 covers 15 residues. The V gene's germline CDR1 is SGDLS and CDR2 YYNGEE. V was cut by 3 bases and J by 0 bases, with 10 bases left in between. In nucleotides, the CDR3 is TGTGCCAGCAGCGCCTCCCCCAGCTCTGGAAACACCATATATTTT. Protein: CASSASPSSGNTIYF.

The V and J genes are TRBV7-9 and TRBJ2-5, with 7 bases aligning to TRBD1. Per germline, CDR1 SEHNR and CDR2 FQNEAQ (reference sequence). Trimming removed 2 bases from V and 5 bases from J; junction bases left unmatched: 2. The CDR3 is made up of 13 amino acids. As DNA, the CDR3 is TGTGCCAGCAGCTTATCAGGGGGTGAGACCCAGTACTTC. Protein product: CASSLSGGETQYF.

The chain carries TRBV6-1 and TRBJ2-4; 11 positions agree with TRBD1. Per germline, CDR1 MNHNS and CDR2 SASEGT. Losses at the gene ends were 4 bases for V and 7 bases for J; bases not matched to a gene: 21. The CDR3 spans 20 residues. This chain's CDR3 is CASSGPGRGTGGLKWNIQYF. In DNA form, the CDR3 reads TGTGCCAGCAGTGGCCCGGGAAGGGGGACAGGGGGTCTGAAGTGGAACATTCAGTACTTC.

J is TRBJ2-7 and V is TRBV18; weak D call: TRBD2 (6 bases). The ends were cut back, 3 bases at V and 7 bases at J, with 13 bases in the middle. The CDR3 runs 13 residues. CDR1 and CDR2 from the germline V gene are KGHSH and LQKENI. The CDR3 DNA follows: TGTGCCAGCTCACCTAGCGGATCTCGAGAGCAGTACTTC. It is translated as CASSPSGSREQYF.

The sample holds a few counts of this clone. This chain connects TRBV2 to TRBJ2-3; D is undetermined. The CDR3 contains 12 residues. V gave up 7 bases and J gave up 5 bases, with 10 bases separating them. Germline CDR1 SNHLY, CDR2 FYNNEI. CDR3 nucleotide sequence: TGTGCCAGCAACATAGCCCGAGATACGCAGTATTTT. This gives the protein CASNIARDTQYF.

The V gene is TRBV7-3, the J gene TRBJ2-6; D unresolved. The CDR3 length is 16 residues. Between the trimmed V and J ends, which lost 5 bases and 0 bases, there was a span of 11 bases. Germline lookup yields CDR1 SGHTA and CDR2 FQGTGA. DNA for the CDR3: TGTGCCAGCAGCGCCCAGATTGTCTCTGGGGCCAACGTCCTGACTTTC. Translation gives CASSAQIVSGANVLTF.

This clone was seen only once. An end of the junction does not agree with germline; a read error may underlie this. The chain links TRBV29-1 to TRBJ2-4; 9 nucleotides align to TRBD2. In germline, CDR1 is SQVTM, CDR2 ANQGSEA. The CDR3 covers 15 residues. CDR3 nucleotide sequence: TGCGGCGTTGAAGGGCGGGGGGGTGACAAAAACATTCAGTACTTC. It translates to CGVEGRGGDKNIQYF.

The V call is TRBV7-9, the J call TRBJ2-4, with D maybe TRBD2 (6 bases). Germline V lookup: CDR1 SEHNR, CDR2 FQNEAQ (reference sequence). The CDR3 has 16 amino acids. V was cut by 5 bases and J by 7 bases, with 21 bases left in between. The CDR3 region has the DNA TGTGCCAGCAGCGTCCATCTAGCGACTTCGGAGAACATTCAGTACTTC. It encodes CASSVHLATSENIQYF. The full variable domain, completed using reference TRBV7-9 and TRBJ2-4, is DTGVSQNPRHKITKRGQNVTFRCDPISEHNRLYWYRQTLGQGPEFLTYFQNEAQLEKSRLLSDRFSAERPKGSFSTLEIQRTEQGDSAMYLCASSVHLATSENIQYFGAGTRLSVL.

The rearrangement joins TRBV7-6 to TRBJ2-7, with 8 nucleotides matching TRBD2. Germline CDR1 is SGHVS and CDR2 is FNYEAQ. There are 14 residues in the CDR3. V dropped 5 bases and J dropped 0; count of bases not matched to a gene: 3. The CDR3 nucleotides read TGTGCCAGCAGCCGTAGCGGGAACTCCTACGAGCAGTACTTC. Its translation: CASSRSGNSYEQYF.

CDR3 region: CASSDSYSPGDYGYTF. CDR3 coding DNA: TGTGCCAGCAGTGACTCTTACTCCCCCGGAGACTATGGCTACACCTTC. The V call is TRBV6-4, the J call TRBJ1-2; D unresolved. The CDR3 is 16 amino acids. CDR1 and CDR2 from the germline V gene are MRHNA and SNTAGT. V dropped 0 bases and J dropped 3 bases, with 14 bases sitting between them.